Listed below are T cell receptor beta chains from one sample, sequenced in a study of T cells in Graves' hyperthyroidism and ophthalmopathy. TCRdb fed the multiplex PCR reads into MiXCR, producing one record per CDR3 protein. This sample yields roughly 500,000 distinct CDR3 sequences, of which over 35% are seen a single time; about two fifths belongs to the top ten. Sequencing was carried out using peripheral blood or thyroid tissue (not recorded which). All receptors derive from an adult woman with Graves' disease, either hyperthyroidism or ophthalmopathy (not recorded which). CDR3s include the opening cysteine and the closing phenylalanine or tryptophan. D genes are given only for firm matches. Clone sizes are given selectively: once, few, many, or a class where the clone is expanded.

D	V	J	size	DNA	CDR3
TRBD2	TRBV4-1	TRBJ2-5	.	TGCGCCAGCAGCCGGGTCGGGGAGGGGGAGACCCAGTACTTC	CASSRVGEGETQYF
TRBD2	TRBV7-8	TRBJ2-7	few	TGTGCCAGCAGCACCTTTAGCGGGAGACAGGGTCCGCTTTGGCGGTACTTC	CASSTFSGRQGPLWRYF
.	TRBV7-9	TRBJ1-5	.	TGTGCCAGCAGCCCCCCTTCGGGGCAGCCCCAGCATTTT	CASSPPSGQPQHF
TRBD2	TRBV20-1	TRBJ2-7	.	TGCAGTGCTGACCTTAGCGGGAGAACCTCCGAGCAGTACTTC	CSADLSGRTSEQYF
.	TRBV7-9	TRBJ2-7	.	TGTGCCAGCAGTTTGGCAGGACGACATGCCTACGAGCAGTACTTC	CASSLAGRHAYEQYF
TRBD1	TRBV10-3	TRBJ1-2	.	TGTGCCATCAGTGAGCCATTGGGACAGGGAATTTTCGGCTACACCTTC	CAISEPLGQGIFGYTF
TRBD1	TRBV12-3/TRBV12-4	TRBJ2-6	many	TGTGCCAGCAGTCGGACCCGGGGACAGTTGAGCTCTGGGGCCAACGTCCTGACTTTC	CASSRTRGQLSSGANVLTF
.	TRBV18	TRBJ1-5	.	TGTGCCAGCTCTCCCTCGTCCAGCAGGAATCAGCCCCAGCATTTT	CASSPSSSRNQPQHF
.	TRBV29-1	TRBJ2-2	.	TGCAGCGTTTATCCCCTGAACACCGGGGAGCTGTTTTTT	CSVYPLNTGELFF
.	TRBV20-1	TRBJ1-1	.	TGCAGTGCTAGTGCCGTCGGGGGGTACACTGAAGCTTCCTTT	CSASAVGGYTEASF
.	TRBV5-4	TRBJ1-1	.	TGCGCCAGCAGCCAGATGGGAGGGGGGAACACTGAAGCTTTCTTT	CASSQMGGGNTEAFF
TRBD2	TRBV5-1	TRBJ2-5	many	TGCGCCAGCCAGTCTGGGACTAGCGGTAAAGAGACCCAGTACTTC	CASQSGTSGKETQYF
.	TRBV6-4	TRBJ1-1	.	TGTGCCAGCAGTGATTCCGGGAACACTGAAGCTTTCTTT	CASSDSGNTEAFF
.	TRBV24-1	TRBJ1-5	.	TGTGCCACCAGTGTCAGACATAGCAATCAGCCCCAGCATTTT	CATSVRHSNQPQHF
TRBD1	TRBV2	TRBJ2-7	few	TGTGCCAGCAGCTGGACAGGGAGAGAAGGCGAGCAGTACTTC	CASSWTGREGEQYF
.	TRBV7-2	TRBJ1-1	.	TGTGCCAGCAGCTGGCAACATGGCACTGAAGCTTTCTTT	CASSWQHGTEAFF
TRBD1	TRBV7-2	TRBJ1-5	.	TGTGCCAGCAGCTTAGGGGACAGGGCCATGCAACCCCAGCATTTT	CASSLGDRAMQPQHF
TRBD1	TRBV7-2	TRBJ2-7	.	TGTGCCAGCACTTTGGACAGGAACTACGAGCAGTACTTC	CASTLDRNYEQYF
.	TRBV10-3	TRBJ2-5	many	TGTGCCATCAGTGGCCCCCGCACCGGGGCGGAGACCCAGTACTTC	CAISGPRTGAETQYF
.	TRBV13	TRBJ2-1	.	TGTGCCAGCAGCGTAGGTGGGACCCGGGAGCAGTTCTTC	CASSVGGTREQFF
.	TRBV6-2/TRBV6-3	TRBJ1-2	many	TGTGCCAGCATCTCGGCAAATCGACGGGTTGGCTACACCTTC	CASISANRRVGYTF
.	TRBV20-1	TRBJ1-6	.	TGCAGTGCTAGGGAGGGCTCCTATAATTCACCCCTCCACTTT	CSAREGSYNSPLHF
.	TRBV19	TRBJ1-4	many	TGTGCCAGTAGTATTTTGGGCGGAGAAAAACTGTTTTTT	CASSILGGEKLFF
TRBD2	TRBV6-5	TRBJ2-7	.	TGTGCCAGCAGTTACTCCCAGCGGGGTTCCTACGAGCAGTACTTC	CASSYSQRGSYEQYF
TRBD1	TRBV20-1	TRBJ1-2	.	TGCAGTGCTAGTAGGGACAGAAATTTTGGGGACGATGGCTACACCTTC	CSASRDRNFGDDGYTF
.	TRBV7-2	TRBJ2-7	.	TGTGCCAGCAGCTCCCACACGAGTGAGCAGTACTTC	CASSSHTSEQYF
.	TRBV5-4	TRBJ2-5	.	TGTGCCAGCACCCTTGGGGCAGGGGCGGCGACCCAGTACTTC	CASTLGAGAATQYF
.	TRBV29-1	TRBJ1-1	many	TGCAGCGTCGGACGGTCGAACACTGAAGCTTTCTTT	CSVGRSNTEAFF
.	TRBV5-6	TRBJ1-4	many	TGTGCCAGCACCCGAATTGGCAGGGGTAATGAAAAACTGTTTTTT	CASTRIGRGNEKLFF
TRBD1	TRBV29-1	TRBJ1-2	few	TGCAGCGTTGTTTCCAGGGGGCTAAACTATGGCTACACCTTC	CSVVSRGLNYGYTF
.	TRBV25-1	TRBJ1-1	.	TGTGCCAGCAGTGAATGGGCAGGGGCTGAAGCTTTCTTT	CASSEWAGAEAFF
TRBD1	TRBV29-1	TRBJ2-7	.	TGCAGCGTGACGGACAGGGAGAACACCGGGGAGCAGTACTTC	CSVTDRENTGEQYF
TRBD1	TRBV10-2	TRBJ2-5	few	TGTGCCACCAGTGATTCGACAGGGATGCAAGAGACCCAGTACTTC	CATSDSTGMQETQYF
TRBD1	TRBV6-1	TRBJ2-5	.	TGTGCCAGCAGTGTTACAGGGGGCAGGGAGACCCAGTACTTC	CASSVTGGRETQYF
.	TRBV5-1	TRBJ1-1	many	TGCGCCAGCAGCTTGTTAGCCAGAACCCACACTGAAGCTTTCTTT	CASSLLARTHTEAFF
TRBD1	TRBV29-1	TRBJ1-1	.	TGCAGCGCAGAAGAGGGGGCTGGCACTGAAGCTTTCTTT	CSAEEGAGTEAFF
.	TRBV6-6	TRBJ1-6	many	TGTGCCAGCAGTTACATGGACAGTTATAATTCACCCCTCCACTTT	CASSYMDSYNSPLHF
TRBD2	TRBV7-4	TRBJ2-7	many	TGTGCCAGCAGCGTTCATGGCGTGGGGGGGATCGGGGGAGAGCAGTACTTC	CASSVHGVGGIGGEQYF
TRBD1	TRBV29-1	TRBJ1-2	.	TGCAGCGTTGAAGGTGGACAGGCAGACTATGGCTACACCTTC	CSVEGGQADYGYTF
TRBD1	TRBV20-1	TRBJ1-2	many	TGCAGTGCTAAAGCAGGGACAGGGGACGGGTATGGCTACACCTTC	CSAKAGTGDGYGYTF
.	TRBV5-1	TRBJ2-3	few	TGCGCCAGCACCAGAGGGGGCACAGATACGCAGTATTTT	CASTRGGTDTQYF
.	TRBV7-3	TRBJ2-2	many	TGTGCCAGCAGCTCTAGACAGAGCGGGGAGCTGTTTTTT	CASSSRQSGELFF
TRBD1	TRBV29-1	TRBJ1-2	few	TGCAGCGCTGAAAAGATGGACAGGCCTAACTATGGCTACACCTTC	CSAEKMDRPNYGYTF
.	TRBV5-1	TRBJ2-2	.	TGCGCCAGCAGCCTGGGTTTCTCCGGGGAGCTGTTTTTT	CASSLGFSGELFF
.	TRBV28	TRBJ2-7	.	TGTGCCAGCAGTTCGGGGACAATAGGCGAGCAGTACTTC	CASSSGTIGEQYF
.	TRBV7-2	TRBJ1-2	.	TGTGCCAGCAGCTTGGGGGGGGGGCAGAACCGCTACACCTTC	CASSLGGGQNRYTF
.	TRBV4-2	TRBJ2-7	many	TGTGCCAGCAGCCAAGTGATGGCCTCCTACGAGCAGTACTTC	CASSQVMASYEQYF
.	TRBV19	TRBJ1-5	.	TGTGCCAGTAGTGGAGGACCCCCCGGGACTCGACTTCAGCCCCAGCATTTT	CASSGGPPGTRLQPQHF
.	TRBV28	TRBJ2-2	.	TGTGCCAGCAGTGGAACCACTGGGGCTTCCGGGGAGCTGTTTTTT	CASSGTTGASGELFF
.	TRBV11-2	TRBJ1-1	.	TGTGCCAGCACATTACAGGGTACTGAAGCTTTCTTT	CASTLQGTEAFF
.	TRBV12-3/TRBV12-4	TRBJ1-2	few	TGTGCCAGCAGCAGACTAGGTGGGGTCGACTATGGCTACACCTTC	CASSRLGGVDYGYTF
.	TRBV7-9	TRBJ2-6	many	TGTGCCAGCAGCCCCTCAACAGGGCTGGTCGGGGCCAACGTCCTGACTTTC	CASSPSTGLVGANVLTF
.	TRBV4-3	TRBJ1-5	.	TGCGCCAGCAGCCAAGAACCGGGCTCCAGCAATCAGCCCCAGCATTTT	CASSQEPGSSNQPQHF
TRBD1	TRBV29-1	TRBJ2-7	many	TGCAGCGTTGAGGGGACAGGATCCTCCTACGAGCAGTACTTC	CSVEGTGSSYEQYF
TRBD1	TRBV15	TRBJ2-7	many	TGTGCCACCAGCACCCAACCGGGACAGGGTTTTAACGAGCAGTACTTC	CATSTQPGQGFNEQYF